This TCR beta chain stems from a study of T cell repertoires in cytomegalovirus infection. TCRdb redid the calling of the reads with MiXCR, one entry per CDR3 protein. The table has more than 350,000 distinct CDR3 sequences, roughly a third seen once. The sample holds a few counts of this clonotype. At one of its ends the junction is not consistent with the germline gene, which may arise from a read error. This CDR3 comprises 15 residues. This chain uses TRBV5-3 with TRBJ2-3; D is unresolved. TRBV5-3 is recorded as an ORF, its role being uncertain. The origin of this receptor is a human donor in good health (CMV status not recorded). Some clones in this sample may be carry-over from other donors' samples. The specimen was PBMCs. CDR3 amino acids: CASSLAPSSTDTQYF. The CDR3 bases are TGTGCCAGCAGCTTGGCTCCGTCTAGCACAGATACGCAGTATTTT.